This T cell receptor (beta chain) was recovered during a study of blood T cell repertoires in COVID-19. This CDR3 spans 14 amino acids. Recruitment covered about two dozen US areas and drew participants whose ages spanned about 18 to 90 years. Donors were grouped by their self-reported clinical history. How the authors handled the data: Researchers report that nucleated cell counts were estimated from reference gene primer amplification. Sequencing was performed with immunoSEQ multiplex PCR; in TCRdb, only in-frame clones are kept and a portion is missing. V and J calls and clone size come straight from that table; D and trimming were deduced from the DNA. The data contain more than 200,000 clones, about 88% of them singletons.

Material: PBMCs or T cells enriched from blood (not recorded which). This chain joins TRBV21-1 and TRBJ1-6; the D call in the table, TRBD1, was not verified against the DNA. TRBV21-1 is termed a pseudogene. The receptor was isolated from a woman aged 45-65 years who had recovered from COVID-19. The CDR3: CASSTILRGSPLHF. The CDR3 bases are TGTGCCAGCAGCACAATTCTTAGGGGTTCACCCCTCCACTTT.